The 3 T cell receptor beta chains reported below all come from one sample, sequenced in a study of shared clonotypes between healthy human individuals. It was CD45RO-negative cells, positively selected for CCR7, that made up naive CD8 cells, with terminally differentiated effector memory CD45RA+ cells excluded. Profiled with immunoSEQ multiplex PCR; TCRdb holds only in-frame clones, not every one. The table has more than 2 million clones, 93% seen once. Sequencing used naive CD8+ T cells from PBMCs. Receptors were obtained from a man between 18 and 35 years old in good health. Some clones in this sample may be carry-over from other donors' samples.

The chain couples TRBV2 to TRBJ2-7; 8 bases are shared with TRBD1. V lost 6 bases to trimming and J lost 5 bases; unmatched junction nucleotides: 12. The germline gives CDR1 SNHLY, CDR2 FYNNEI. CDR3 length: 15 residues. The CDR3 loop reads CASSDDAGGLDEQYF. In DNA form, the CDR3 reads TGTGCCAGCAGCGATGATGCAGGGGGCCTCGACGAGCAGTACTTC.

The V gene is TRBV7-8, the J gene TRBJ2-3; D may correspond to TRBD1 or TRBD2 (5 bases each). From germline, CDR1 is SGHVS and CDR2 FQNEAQ. CDR3 length: 16 residues. Trimming took 6 bases from V and 0 from J, leaving 16 bases between them. The CDR3 loop is CASRPGRKSSTDTQYF. The CDR3 coding sequence is TGTGCCAGCAGGCCGGGACGGAAAAGTAGCACAGATACGCAGTATTTT. Using reference TRBV7-8 and TRBJ2-3 for the parts outside the CDR3, the full variable domain is GAGVSQSPRYKVAKRGQDVALRCDPISGHVSLFWYQQALGQGPEFLTYFQNEAQLDKSGLPSDRFFAERPEGSVSTLKIQRTQQEDSAVYLCASRPGRKSSTDTQYFGPGTRLTVL.

The table lists this clone with a count of one. V usage is TRBV5-4 and J usage is TRBJ1-5; tentative D call: TRBD1 (5 bases). V was clipped by 0 bases and J by 6 bases, with 10 bases between them. Germline-derived CDR1 and CDR2 are SGHNT and YYREEE (reference sequence). This CDR3 contains 14 residues. The DNA for the CDR3 is TGTGCCAGCAGCTTGGGACAGTCCGGTCAGCCCCAGCATTTT. This encodes CASSLGQSGQPQHF.